The entry that follows covers one T cell receptor beta chain sequence. From germline, CDR1 is SEHNR and CDR2 FQNEAQ (reference sequence). CDR3 length equals 12 residues. The V and J ends lost 1 base and 9 bases respectively, with 7 bases between them. This sample was included in a study of CD8+ T cells in alopecia areata. Study context: Tofacitinib therapy lasting 6 to 18 months was followed by 6 months off drug.

Treatment specified: oral pan-JAK inhibitor, 5-10 mg twice daily. Investigators isolated RNA and reverse transcribed it into cDNA to act as the sequencing template. Data came from immunoSEQ multiplex PCR; TCRdb stores just in-frame clones and leaves some out. The table lists 150,000 to 200,000 clones, roughly half of them singletons. This material consisted of CD8+ T cells sorted from blood, taken at approximately week 52, from a patient treated with tofacitinib. The chain employs TRBV7-9 and TRBJ2-1; D remains ambiguous. This clonotype was obtained from a human donor with alopecia areata. As DNA, the CDR3 is TGTGCCAGCAGCTTAGAGGGCAGTGAGCAGTTCTTC. Translation gives CASSLEGSEQFF.